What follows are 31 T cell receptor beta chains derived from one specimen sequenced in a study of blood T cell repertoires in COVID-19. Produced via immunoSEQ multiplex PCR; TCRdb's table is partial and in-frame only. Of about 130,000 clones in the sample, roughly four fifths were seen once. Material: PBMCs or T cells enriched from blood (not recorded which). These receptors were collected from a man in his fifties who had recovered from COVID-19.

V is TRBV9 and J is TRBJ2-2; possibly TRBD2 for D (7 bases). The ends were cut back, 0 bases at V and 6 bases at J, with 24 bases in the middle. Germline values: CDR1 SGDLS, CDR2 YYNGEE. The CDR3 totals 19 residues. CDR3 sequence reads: CASSVAPGGGALRAGELFF. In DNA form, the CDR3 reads TGTGCCAGCAGCGTAGCCCCAGGAGGGGGGGCCCTTAGGGCCGGGGAGCTGTTTTTT.

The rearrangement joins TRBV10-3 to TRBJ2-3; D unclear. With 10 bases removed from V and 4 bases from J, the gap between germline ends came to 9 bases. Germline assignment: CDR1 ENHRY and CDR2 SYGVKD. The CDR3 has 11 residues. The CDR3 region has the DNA TGTGCCACCGAAGCCGCAGATACGCAGTATTTT. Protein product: CATEAADTQYF.

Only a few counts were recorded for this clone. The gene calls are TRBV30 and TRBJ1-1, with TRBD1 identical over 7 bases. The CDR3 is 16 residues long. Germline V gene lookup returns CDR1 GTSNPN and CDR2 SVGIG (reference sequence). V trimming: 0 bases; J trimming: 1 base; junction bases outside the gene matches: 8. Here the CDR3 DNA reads TGTGCCTGGAGTGTACCGAAGACAGGGAAGAACACTGAAGCTTTCTTT. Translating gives CAWSVPKTGKNTEAFF.

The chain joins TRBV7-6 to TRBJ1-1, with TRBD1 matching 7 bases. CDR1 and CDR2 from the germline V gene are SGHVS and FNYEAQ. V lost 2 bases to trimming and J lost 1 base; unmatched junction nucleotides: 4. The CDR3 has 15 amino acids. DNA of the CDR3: TGTGCCAGCAGCTTATCGGCAGGGGGGAACACTGAAGCTTTCTTT. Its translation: CASSLSAGGNTEAFF.

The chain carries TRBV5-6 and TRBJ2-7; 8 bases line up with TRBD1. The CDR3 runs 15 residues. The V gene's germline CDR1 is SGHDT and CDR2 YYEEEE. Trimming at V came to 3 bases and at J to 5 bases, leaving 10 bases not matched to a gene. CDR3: CASSWGDQGADEQYF. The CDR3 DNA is TGTGCCAGCAGCTGGGGGGACCAGGGGGCTGACGAGCAGTACTTC.

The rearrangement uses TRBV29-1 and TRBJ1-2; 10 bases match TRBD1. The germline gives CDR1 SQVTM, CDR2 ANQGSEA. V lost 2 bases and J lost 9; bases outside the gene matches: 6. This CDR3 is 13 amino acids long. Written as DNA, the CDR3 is TGCAGCGTTGAACCGGGACAGGGGACGCGCTACACCTTC. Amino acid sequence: CSVEPGQGTRYTF. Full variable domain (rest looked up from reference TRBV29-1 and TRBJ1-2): SAVISQKPSRDICQRGTSLTIQCQVDSQVTMMFWYRQQPGQSLTLIATANQGSEATYESGFVIDKFPISRPNLTFSTLTVSNMSPEDSSIYLCSVEPGQGTRYTFGSGTRLTVV.

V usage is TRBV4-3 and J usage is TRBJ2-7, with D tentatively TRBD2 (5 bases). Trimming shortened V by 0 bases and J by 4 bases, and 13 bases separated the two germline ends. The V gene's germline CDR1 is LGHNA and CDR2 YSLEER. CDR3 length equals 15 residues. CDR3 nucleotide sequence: TGCGCCAGCAGCCAAGAGTGGCAGAGGGTTTACGAGCAGTACTTC. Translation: CASSQEWQRVYEQYF.

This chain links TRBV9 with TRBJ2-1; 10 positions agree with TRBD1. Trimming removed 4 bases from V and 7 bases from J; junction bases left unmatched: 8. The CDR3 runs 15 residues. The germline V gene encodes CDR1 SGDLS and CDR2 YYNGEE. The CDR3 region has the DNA TGTGCCAGCAGCTTCCTACCGGGACAGGGGAATGAGCAGTTCTTC. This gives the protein CASSFLPGQGNEQFF.

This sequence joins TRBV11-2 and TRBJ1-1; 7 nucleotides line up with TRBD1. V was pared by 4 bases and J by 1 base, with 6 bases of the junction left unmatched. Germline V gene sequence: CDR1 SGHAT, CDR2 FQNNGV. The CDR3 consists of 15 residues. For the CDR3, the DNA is TGTGCCAGCAGCTCGAGGACAGGCGGGAACACTGAAGCTTTCTTT. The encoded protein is CASSSRTGGNTEAFF.

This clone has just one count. CDR3 region: CASSYSIGGGTEAFF. In nucleotides, the CDR3 is TGTGCCAGCAGTTACTCGATCGGAGGAGGCACTGAAGCTTTCTTT. V usage is TRBV6-5 and J usage is TRBJ1-1; no definite D call. Per germline, CDR1 MNHEY and CDR2 SVGAGI. Trimming took 0 bases from V and 4 from J, leaving 12 bases between them. The CDR3 is 15 amino acids.

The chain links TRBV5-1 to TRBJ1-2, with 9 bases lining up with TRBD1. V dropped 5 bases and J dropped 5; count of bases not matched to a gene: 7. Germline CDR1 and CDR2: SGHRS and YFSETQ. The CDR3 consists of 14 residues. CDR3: CASSNRTGVYGYTF. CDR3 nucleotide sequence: TGCGCCAGCAGTAACAGGACAGGGGTTTATGGCTACACCTTC.

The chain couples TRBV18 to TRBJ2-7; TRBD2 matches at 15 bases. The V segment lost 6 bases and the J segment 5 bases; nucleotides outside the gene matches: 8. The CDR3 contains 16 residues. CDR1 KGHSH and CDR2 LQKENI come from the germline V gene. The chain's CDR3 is CASSRTSGGAGDEQYF. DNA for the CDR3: TGTGCCAGCTCCCGGACTAGCGGGGGGGCCGGGGACGAGCAGTACTTC.

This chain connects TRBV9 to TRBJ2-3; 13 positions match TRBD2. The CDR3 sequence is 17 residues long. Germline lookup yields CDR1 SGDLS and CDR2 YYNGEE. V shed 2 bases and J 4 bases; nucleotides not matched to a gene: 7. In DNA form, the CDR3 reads TGTGCCAGCAGCGTCGGCGGGACTAGCGGGGTCGCAGATACGCAGTATTTT. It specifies CASSVGGTSGVADTQYF.

CDR3 bases: TGTGCCATCAGAGACAGGGAAGAGACCCAGTACTTC. Translation: CAIRDREETQYF. V and J are TRBV10-3 and TRBJ2-5; 7 bases are a match to TRBD1. Trimming cost V 6 bases and J 3 bases; bases outside gene matches: 1. The CDR3 is 12 residues long. Germline V CDR1 and CDR2: ENHRY, SYGVKD.

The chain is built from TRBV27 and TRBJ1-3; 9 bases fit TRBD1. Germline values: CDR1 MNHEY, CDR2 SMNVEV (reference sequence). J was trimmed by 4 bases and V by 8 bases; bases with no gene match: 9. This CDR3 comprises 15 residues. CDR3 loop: CASGATGGAGNTIYF. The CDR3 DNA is TGTGCCAGCGGGGCCACAGGGGGCGCGGGAAACACCATATATTTT.

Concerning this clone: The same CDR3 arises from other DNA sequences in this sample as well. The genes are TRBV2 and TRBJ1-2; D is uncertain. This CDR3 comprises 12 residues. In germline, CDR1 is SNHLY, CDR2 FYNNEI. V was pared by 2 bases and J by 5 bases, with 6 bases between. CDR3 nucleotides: TGTGCCAGCAGTGAATCCGGTTATGGCTACACCTTC. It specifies CASSESGYGYTF.

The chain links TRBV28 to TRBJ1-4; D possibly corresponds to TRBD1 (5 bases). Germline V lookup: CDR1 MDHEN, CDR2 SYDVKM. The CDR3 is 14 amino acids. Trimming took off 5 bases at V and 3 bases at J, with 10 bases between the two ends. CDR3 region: CASSPGLPNEKLFF. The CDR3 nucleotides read TGTGCCAGCAGTCCGGGACTGCCTAATGAAAAACTGTTTTTT.

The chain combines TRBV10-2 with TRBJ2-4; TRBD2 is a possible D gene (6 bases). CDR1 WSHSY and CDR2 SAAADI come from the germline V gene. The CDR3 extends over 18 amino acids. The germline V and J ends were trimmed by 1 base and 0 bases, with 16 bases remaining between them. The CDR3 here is CASSEFNDLGLAKNIQYF. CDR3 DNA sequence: TGCGCCAGCAGTGAGTTTAACGACTTGGGACTAGCCAAAAACATTCAGTACTTC.

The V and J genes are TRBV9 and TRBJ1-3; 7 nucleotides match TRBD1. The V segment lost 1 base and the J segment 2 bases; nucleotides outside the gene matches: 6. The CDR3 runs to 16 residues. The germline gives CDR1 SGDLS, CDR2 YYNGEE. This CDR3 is CASSVNGQAPGNTIYF. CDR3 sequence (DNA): TGTGCCAGCAGCGTAAACGGACAGGCGCCTGGAAACACCATATATTTT.

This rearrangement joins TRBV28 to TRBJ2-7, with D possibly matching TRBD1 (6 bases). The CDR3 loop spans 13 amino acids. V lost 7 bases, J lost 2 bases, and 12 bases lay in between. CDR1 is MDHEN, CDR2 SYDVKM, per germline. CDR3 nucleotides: TGTGCCAGCAATCCTGGACAGACCTACGAGCAGTACTTC. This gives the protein CASNPGQTYEQYF. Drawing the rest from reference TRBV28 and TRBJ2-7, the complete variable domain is DVKVTQSSRYLVKRTGEKVFLECVQDMDHENMFWYRQDPGLGLRLIYFSYDVKMKEKGDIPEGYSVSREKKERFSLILESASTNQTSMYLCASNPGQTYEQYFGPGTRLTVT.

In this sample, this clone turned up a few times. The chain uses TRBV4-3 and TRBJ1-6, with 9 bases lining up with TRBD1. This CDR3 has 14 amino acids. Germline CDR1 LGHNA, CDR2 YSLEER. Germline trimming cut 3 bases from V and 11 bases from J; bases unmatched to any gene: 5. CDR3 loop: CASSQTGTGTPLHF. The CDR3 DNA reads TGCGCCAGCAGCCAGACCGGGACAGGGACACCCCTCCACTTT.

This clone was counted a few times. This CDR3 is CASSRAGVADTQYF. CDR3 nucleotides: TGTGCCAGCAGTAGAGCGGGGGTAGCAGATACGCAGTATTTT. The rearrangement uses TRBV2 and TRBJ2-3; TRBD2 matches 8 bases. CDR3 length: 14 residues. The germline gives CDR1 SNHLY, CDR2 FYNNEI. V lost 5 bases, J lost 4 bases, and 5 bases stayed unmatched. Full variable domain (remainder filled in from reference TRBV2 and TRBJ2-3): EPEVTQTPSHQVTQMGQEVILRCVPISNHLYFYWYRQILGQKVEFLVSFYNNEISEKSEIFDDQFSVERPDGSNFTLKIRSTKLEDSAMYFCASSRAGVADTQYFGPGTRLTVL.

As DNA, the CDR3 is TGTGCCAGCAGCCAAGAAACAGACAGGGGTGAAGCTTTCTTT. It encodes CASSQETDRGEAFF. The gene calls are TRBV4-2 and TRBJ1-1; the match to TRBD1 covers 8 bases. Germline CDR1 and CDR2: LGHNA and YNFKEQ. J gave up 7 bases and V 0 bases, and 4 bases lay outside the gene matches. The CDR3 length is 14 residues.

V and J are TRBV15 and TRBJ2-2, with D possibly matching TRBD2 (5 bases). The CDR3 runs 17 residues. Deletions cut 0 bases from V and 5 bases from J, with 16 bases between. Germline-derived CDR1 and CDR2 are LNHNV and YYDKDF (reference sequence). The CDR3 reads CATSRDATGKGTGELFF. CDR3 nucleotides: TGTGCCACCAGCAGAGATGCTACGGGGAAAGGGACCGGGGAGCTGTTTTTT.

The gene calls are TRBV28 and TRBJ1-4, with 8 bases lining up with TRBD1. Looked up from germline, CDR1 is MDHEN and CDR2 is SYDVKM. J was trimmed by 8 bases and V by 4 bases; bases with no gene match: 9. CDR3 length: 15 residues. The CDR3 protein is CASSSTRQGWEKLFF. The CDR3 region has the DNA TGTGCCAGCAGTTCTACCCGACAGGGGTGGGAAAAACTGTTTTTT.

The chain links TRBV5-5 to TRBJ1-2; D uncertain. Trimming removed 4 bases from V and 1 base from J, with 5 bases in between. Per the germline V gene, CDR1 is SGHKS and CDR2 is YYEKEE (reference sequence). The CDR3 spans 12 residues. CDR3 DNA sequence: TGTGCCAGCAGCCCGAGTAACTATGGCTACACCTTC. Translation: CASSPSNYGYTF.

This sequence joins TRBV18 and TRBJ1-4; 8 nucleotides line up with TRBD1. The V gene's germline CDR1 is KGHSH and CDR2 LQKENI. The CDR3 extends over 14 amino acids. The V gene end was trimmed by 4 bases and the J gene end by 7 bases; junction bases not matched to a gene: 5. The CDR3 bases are TGTGCCAGCTCACTTCAGGGGGCCGCTGAAAAACTGTTTTTT. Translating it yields CASSLQGAAEKLFF.

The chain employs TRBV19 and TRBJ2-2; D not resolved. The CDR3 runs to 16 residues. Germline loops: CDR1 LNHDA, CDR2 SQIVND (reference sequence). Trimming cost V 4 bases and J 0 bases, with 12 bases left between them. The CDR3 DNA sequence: TGTGCCAGTAGTAGCGGTACTACCTCGAACACCGGGGAGCTGTTTTTT. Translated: CASSSGTTSNTGELFF.

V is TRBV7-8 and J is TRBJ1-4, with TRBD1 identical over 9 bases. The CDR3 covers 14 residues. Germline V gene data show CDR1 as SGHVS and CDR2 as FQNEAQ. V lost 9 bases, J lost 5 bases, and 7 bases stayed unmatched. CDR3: CASNPGTGNEKLFF. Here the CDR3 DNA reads TGTGCCAGTAACCCCGGGACAGGGAATGAAAAACTGTTTTTT.

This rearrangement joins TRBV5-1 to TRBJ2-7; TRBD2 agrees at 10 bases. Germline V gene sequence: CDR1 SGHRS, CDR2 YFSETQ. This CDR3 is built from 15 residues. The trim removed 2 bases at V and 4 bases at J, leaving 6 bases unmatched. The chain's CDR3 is CASSLQSSGGYEQYF. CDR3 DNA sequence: TGCGCCAGCAGCTTACAATCTAGCGGGGGATACGAGCAGTACTTC.

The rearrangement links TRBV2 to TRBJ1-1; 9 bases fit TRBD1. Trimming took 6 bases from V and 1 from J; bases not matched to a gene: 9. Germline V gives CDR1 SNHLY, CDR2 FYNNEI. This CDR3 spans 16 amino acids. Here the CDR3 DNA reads TGTGCCAGCAGCAAGAGGACAGGGGATTCGAACACTGAAGCTTTCTTT. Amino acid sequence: CASSKRTGDSNTEAFF. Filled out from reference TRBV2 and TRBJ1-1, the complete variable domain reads EPEVTQTPSHQVTQMGQEVILRCVPISNHLYFYWYRQILGQKVEFLVSFYNNEISEKSEIFDDQFSVERPDGSNFTLKIRSTKLEDSAMYFCASSKRTGDSNTEAFFGQGTRLTVV.